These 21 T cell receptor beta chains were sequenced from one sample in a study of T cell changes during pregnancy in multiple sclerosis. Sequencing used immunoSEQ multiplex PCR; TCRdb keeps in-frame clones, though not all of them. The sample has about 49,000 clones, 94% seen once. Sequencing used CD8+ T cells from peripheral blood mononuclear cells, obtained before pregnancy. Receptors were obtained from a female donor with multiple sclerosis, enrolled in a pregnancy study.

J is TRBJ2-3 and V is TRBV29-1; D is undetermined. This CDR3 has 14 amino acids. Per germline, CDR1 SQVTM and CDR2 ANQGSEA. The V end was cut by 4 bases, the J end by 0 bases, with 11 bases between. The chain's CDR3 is CSVVRRQSTDTQYF. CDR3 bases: TGCAGCGTTGTCCGCAGACAAAGCACAGATACGCAGTATTTT.

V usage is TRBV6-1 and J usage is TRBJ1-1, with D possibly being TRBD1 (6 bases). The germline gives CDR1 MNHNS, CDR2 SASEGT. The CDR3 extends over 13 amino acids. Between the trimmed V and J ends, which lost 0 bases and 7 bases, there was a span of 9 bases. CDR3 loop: CASSEARQDEAFF. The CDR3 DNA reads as TGTGCCAGCAGTGAAGCAAGACAGGATGAAGCTTTCTTT.

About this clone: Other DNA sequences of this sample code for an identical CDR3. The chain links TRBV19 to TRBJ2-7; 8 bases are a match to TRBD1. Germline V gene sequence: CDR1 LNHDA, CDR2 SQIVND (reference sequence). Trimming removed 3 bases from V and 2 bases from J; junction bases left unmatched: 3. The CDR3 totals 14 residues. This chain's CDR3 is CASSIGTGAYEQYF. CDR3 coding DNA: TGTGCCAGTAGTATTGGGACAGGAGCCTACGAGCAGTACTTC. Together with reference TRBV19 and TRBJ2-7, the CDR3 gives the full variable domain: DGGITQSPKYLFRKEGQNVTLSCEQNLNHDAMYWYRQDPGQGLRLIYYSQIVNDFQKGDIAEGYSVSREKKESFPLTVTSAQKNPTAFYLCASSIGTGAYEQYFGPGTRLTVT.

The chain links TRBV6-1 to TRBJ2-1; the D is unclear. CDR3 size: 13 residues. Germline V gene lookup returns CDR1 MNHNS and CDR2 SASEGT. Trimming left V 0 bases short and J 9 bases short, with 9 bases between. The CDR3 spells CASSEAEEGEQFF. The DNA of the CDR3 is TGTGCCAGCAGTGAAGCTGAGGAAGGTGAGCAGTTCTTC.

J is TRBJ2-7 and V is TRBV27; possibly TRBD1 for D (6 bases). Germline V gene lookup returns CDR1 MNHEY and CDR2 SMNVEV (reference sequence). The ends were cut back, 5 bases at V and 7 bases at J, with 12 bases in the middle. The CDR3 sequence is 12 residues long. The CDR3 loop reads CASSDRIREQYF. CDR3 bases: TGTGCCAGCAGTGACAGGATTCGGGAGCAGTACTTC.

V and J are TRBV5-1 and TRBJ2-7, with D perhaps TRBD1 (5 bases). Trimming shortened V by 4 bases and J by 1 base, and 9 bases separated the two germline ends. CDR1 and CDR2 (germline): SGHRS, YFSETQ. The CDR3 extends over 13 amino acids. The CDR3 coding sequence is TGCGCCAGCAGCACGGACATTTCCTACGAGCAGTACTTC. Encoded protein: CASSTDISYEQYF. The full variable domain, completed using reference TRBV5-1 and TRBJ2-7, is KAGVTQTPRYLIKTRGQQVTLSCSPISGHRSVSWYQQTPGQGLQFLFEYFSETQRNKGNFPGRFSGRQFSNSRSEMNVSTLELGDSALYLCASSTDISYEQYFGPGTRLTVT.

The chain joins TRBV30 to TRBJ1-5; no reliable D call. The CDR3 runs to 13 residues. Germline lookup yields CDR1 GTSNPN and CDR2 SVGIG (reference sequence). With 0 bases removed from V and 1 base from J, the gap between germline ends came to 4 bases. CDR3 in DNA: TGTGCCTGGAGTGTAAGCAGCAATCAGCCCCAGCATTTT. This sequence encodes CAWSVSSNQPQHF.

For the CDR3, the DNA is TGTGCCAGCAGCCAAGCGTTTCAGGGTTACTACGAGCAGTACTTC. This codes for CASSQAFQGYYEQYF. V usage is TRBV14 and J usage is TRBJ2-7, with D perhaps matching TRBD1 (5 bases). The CDR3 totals 15 residues. V lost 1 base and J lost 3, with 13 bases in between. CDR1 and CDR2 from the germline V gene are SGHDN and FVKESK.

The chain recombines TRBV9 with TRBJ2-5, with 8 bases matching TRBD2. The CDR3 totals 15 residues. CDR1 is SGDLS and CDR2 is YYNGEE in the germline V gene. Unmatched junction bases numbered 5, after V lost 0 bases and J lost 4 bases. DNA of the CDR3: TGTGCCAGCAGCGTAGGACTAGCGTCGACAGAGACCCAGTACTTC. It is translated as CASSVGLASTETQYF.

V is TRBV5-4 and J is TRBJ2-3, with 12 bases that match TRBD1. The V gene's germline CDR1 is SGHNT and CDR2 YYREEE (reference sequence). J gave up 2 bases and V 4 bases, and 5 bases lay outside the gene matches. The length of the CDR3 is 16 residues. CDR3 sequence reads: CASSLGTGGATDTQYF. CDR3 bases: TGTGCCAGCAGCCTCGGGACAGGGGGCGCCACAGATACGCAGTATTTT.

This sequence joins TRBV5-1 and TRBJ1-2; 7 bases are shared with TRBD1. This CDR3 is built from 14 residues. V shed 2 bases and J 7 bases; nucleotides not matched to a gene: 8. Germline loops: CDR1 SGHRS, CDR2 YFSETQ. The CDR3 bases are TGCGCCAGCAGCTTTCTCACAGGGGAGAGTGGCTACACCTTC. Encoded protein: CASSFLTGESGYTF. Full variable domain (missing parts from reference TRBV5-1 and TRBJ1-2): KAGVTQTPRYLIKTRGQQVTLSCSPISGHRSVSWYQQTPGQGLQFLFEYFSETQRNKGNFPGRFSGRQFSNSRSEMNVSTLELGDSALYLCASSFLTGESGYTFGSGTRLTVV.

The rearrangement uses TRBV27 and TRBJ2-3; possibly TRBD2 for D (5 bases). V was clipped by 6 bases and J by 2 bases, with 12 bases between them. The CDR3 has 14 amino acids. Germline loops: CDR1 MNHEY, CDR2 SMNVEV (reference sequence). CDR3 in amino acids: CASSSGIDTDTQYF. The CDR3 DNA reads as TGTGCCAGCAGCTCCGGGATTGACACAGATACGCAGTATTTT.

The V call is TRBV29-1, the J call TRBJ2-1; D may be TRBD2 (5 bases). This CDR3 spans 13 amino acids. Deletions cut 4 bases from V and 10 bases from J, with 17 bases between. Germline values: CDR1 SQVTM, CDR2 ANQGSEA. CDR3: CSVALQGLAEQFF. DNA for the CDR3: TGCAGCGTTGCCCTCCAAGGGCTAGCAGAGCAGTTCTTC.

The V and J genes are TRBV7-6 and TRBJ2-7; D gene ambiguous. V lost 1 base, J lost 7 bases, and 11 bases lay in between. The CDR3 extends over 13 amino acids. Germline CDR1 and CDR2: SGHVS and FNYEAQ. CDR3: CASSLDGFGEQYF. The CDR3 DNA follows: TGTGCCAGCAGCTTAGACGGGTTTGGGGAGCAGTACTTC.

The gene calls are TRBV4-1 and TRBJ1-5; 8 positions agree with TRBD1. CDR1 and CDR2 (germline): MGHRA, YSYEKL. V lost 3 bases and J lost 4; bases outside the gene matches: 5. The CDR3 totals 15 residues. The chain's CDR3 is CASSQDDRGNQPQHF. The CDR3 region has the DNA TGCGCCAGCAGCCAGGATGACAGGGGTAATCAGCCCCAGCATTTT.

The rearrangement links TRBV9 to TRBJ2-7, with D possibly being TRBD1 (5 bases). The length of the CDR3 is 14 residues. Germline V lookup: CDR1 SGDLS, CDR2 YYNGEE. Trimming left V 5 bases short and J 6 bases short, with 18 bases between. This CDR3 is CASSSQGFGPEQYF. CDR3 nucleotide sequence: TGTGCCAGCAGTTCCCAGGGATTTGGACCCGAGCAGTACTTC.

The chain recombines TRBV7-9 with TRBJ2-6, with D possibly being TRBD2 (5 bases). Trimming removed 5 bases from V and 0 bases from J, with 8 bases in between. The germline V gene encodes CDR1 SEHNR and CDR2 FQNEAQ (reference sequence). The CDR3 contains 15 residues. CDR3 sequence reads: CASSQEGSGANVLTF. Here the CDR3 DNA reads TGTGCCAGCAGCCAAGAGGGCTCTGGGGCCAACGTCCTGACTTTC.

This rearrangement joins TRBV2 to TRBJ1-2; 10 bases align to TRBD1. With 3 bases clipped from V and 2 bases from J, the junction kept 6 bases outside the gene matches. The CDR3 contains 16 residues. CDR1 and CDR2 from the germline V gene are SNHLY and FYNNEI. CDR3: CASSDPGQGKNYGYTF. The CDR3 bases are TGTGCCAGCAGTGACCCGGGACAGGGGAAGAACTATGGCTACACCTTC.

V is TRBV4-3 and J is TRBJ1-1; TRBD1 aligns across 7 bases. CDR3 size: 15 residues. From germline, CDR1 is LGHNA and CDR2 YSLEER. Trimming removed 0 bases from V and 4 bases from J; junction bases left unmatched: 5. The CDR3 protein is CASSQDPTGVTEAFF. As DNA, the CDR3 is TGCGCCAGCAGCCAAGATCCTACAGGGGTCACTGAAGCTTTCTTT.

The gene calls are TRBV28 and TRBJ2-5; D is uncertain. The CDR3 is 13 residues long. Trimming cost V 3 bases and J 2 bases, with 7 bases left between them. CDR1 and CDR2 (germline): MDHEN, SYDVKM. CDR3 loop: CASSFQEQETQYF. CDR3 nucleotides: TGTGCCAGCAGTTTCCAGGAACAAGAGACCCAGTACTTC.

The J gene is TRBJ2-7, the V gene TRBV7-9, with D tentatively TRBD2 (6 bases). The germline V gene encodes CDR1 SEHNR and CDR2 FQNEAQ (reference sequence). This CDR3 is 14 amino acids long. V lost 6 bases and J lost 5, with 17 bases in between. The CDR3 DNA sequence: TGTGCCAGCAGTCCCGGGACTGCAACGGACGAGCAGTACTTC. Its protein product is CASSPGTATDEQYF.